The clone carrying this TCR beta chain was counted at least ten times. TCRdb re-called the 5' RACE reads through MiXCR, storing one row per CDR3 protein. The sample lists about 9,800 distinct CDR3 sequences; 25% were seen once. V shed 1 base and J shed 3 bases, with 13 bases lying between them. The CDR3 totals 15 residues. The germline CDR1 and CDR2 sequences are MGHRA and YSYEKL. Cells sorted as Tregs were CD4+, CD25+ and CD127-/low. The chain combines TRBV4-1 with TRBJ2-7, with D maybe TRBD2 (7 bases). This clonotype was obtained from a female donor with breast cancer. The sequencing sample was made of Tregs sorted from blood. The CDR3 loop is CASSQGVGGLYEQYF. CDR3 DNA: TGCGCCAGCAGCCAAGGGGTCGGGGGGCTCTACGAGCAGTACTTC.